Listed below are T cell receptor beta chains from one sample, sequenced in a study of shared clonotypes between healthy human individuals. The repertoire was sequenced with immunoSEQ multiplex PCR; TCRdb's copy has only in-frame clones and lacks some. Here the sample spans over a million clones, roughly 97% being singletons. Input material: naive CD4+ T cells sorted from blood. These receptors all come from a man younger than 40 in good health. CDR3s include the opening cysteine and the closing phenylalanine or tryptophan. The order of the fields is D gene, V gene, clone size, J gene, CDR3 DNA, CDR3 protein. A D gene is named only where the DNA matches it firmly. The listing skips clone size in some rows; elsewhere it reads once, few, many or a size class.

>TRBD2|TRBV14|-|TRBJ2-3
TGTGCCAGCAGCCTCCAAACTTCTAGCGGGAGGAACGCTGATAGCGCAGATACGCAGTATTTT
CASSLQTSSGRNADSADTQYF
>-|TRBV5-1|-|TRBJ2-7
TGCGCCAGCAGCTTGCGGGGGGCCCCACTCGAGCAGTACTTC
CASSLRGAPLEQYF
>TRBD2|TRBV5-4|-|TRBJ2-7
TGTGCCAGCAGCTTGGTTGGGGGGGAGTCCTACGAGCAGTACTTC
CASSLVGGESYEQYF
>-|TRBV21-1|-|TRBJ2-7
TGTGCCAGCAGCAAAGCGCGAAGTTTGAGCTCCTACGAGCAGTACTTC
CASSKARSLSSYEQYF
>TRBD1|TRBV2|once|TRBJ2-1
TGTGCCAGCACCCGGACAGGGGGTACAAATGAGCAGTTCTTC
CASTRTGGTNEQFF
>-|TRBV5-6|-|TRBJ2-7
TGTGCCAGCAGCCGGGACGCAAACAGGGCAAACGAGCAGTACTTC
CASSRDANRANEQYF
>TRBD1|TRBV29-1|-|TRBJ1-1
TGCAGCGTTGTGTCCCCAGGGGGATATACTGAAGCTTTCTTT
CSVVSPGGYTEAFF
>-|TRBV28|-|TRBJ1-5
TGTGCCAGCACCCTCCAAGGGCAGCCCCAGCATTTT
CASTLQGQPQHF
>-|TRBV7-9|once|TRBJ2-7
TGTGCCAGCAGCTTAGTCTGGCAGCTGGAGGTGGCTCAGCAGTACTTC
CASSLVWQLEVAQQYF
>-|TRBV29-1|-|TRBJ2-4
TGCAGCGCTATACAAGTAGCCAAAAACATTCAGTACTTC
CSAIQVAKNIQYF
>-|TRBV29-1|-|TRBJ1-2
TGCAGCGCTGAACAGGGAAATGACTATGGCTACACCTTC
CSAEQGNDYGYTF
>-|TRBV19|once|TRBJ2-1
-
CASSSSGRYNEQFF
>-|TRBV18|-|TRBJ1-1
TGTGCCAGCTCCCCCGGGACGGCGAACACTGAAGCTTTCTTT
CASSPGTANTEAFF
>-|TRBV11-2|-|TRBJ2-7
TGTGCCAGCAGCTTAGACCTGTCGGGCCTGTCTAGAGAGCAGTACTTC
CASSLDLSGLSREQYF
>-|TRBV9|-|TRBJ2-1
TGTGCCAGCAGCCTTACCAGCTCCTACAATGAGCAGTTCTTC
CASSLTSSYNEQFF
>TRBD2|TRBV27|-|TRBJ2-1
TGTGCCAGCACCCCTCTGGGTAGCGGGATTTACAATGAGCAGTTCTTC
CASTPLGSGIYNEQFF
>TRBD2|TRBV30|-|TRBJ2-3
TGTGCCTGGAGTGGCGGGAGGGGATCCGCAGATACGCAGTATTTT
CAWSGGRGSADTQYF
>-|TRBV6-6|-|TRBJ2-7
TGTGCCAGCAGCCCTCTGTACGAGCAGTACTTC
CASSPLYEQYF
>-|TRBV27|-|TRBJ1-2
TGTGCCAGCAGTTTAGCTCAGGGGCGGTATGGCTACACCTTC
CASSLAQGRYGYTF
>TRBD1|TRBV6-1|-|TRBJ2-3
TGTGCCACCGGACAGGGCCCAGATACGCAGTATTTT
CATGQGPDTQYF
>TRBD2|TRBV6-5|-|TRBJ2-5
TGTGCCAGCAGTTACGGAGGCGGGAGGCCTCGGGAGACCCAGTACTTC
CASSYGGGRPRETQYF
>-|TRBV5-1|-|TRBJ2-3
TGCGCCAGCAAGAGCGGAGAGGCAGATACGCAGTATTTT
CASKSGEADTQYF
>-|TRBV28|-|TRBJ2-7
TGTGCCAGCAGCCCGGGACGGGACTACGAGCAGTACTTC
CASSPGRDYEQYF
>-|TRBV7-2|-|TRBJ2-3
TGTGCCAGCAGAGGACCCAGCCCAGATACGCAGTATTTT
CASRGPSPDTQYF
>TRBD1|TRBV19|-|TRBJ2-5
TGTGCCACCCGGGACAGCCCGGATCTGACCCAGTACTTC
CATRDSPDLTQYF
>TRBD2|TRBV28|-|TRBJ2-7
TGTGCCAGCAGTCCGGGACTAGCGGGAGGGTGGAACGAGCAGTACTTC
CASSPGLAGGWNEQYF
>-|TRBV6-5|-|TRBJ2-2
TGTGCCAGTTCGACGGCAACGAACACCGGGGAGCTGTTTTTT
CASSTATNTGELFF
>TRBD2|TRBV5-4|once|TRBJ2-7
TGTGTCAGCAGCTTCAAGGGGCTAGCGGGCAAGCAGTACTTC
CVSSFKGLAGKQYF
>-|TRBV7-2|-|TRBJ1-1
TGTGCCAGCAGCTTACTTGTTGGGGGACGCACTGAAGCTTTCTTT
CASSLLVGGRTEAFF
>-|TRBV2|-|TRBJ1-2
TGTGCCACCAGTCGTCAGGACGCAGGGGAACTGTGGGGCTACACCTTC
CATSRQDAGELWGYTF
>-|TRBV11-1|-|TRBJ2-7
TGTGCCAGCAGCTTTGGTTGGGGGCAACGCGAGCAGTACTTC
CASSFGWGQREQYF
>-|TRBV7-3|-|TRBJ1-1
TGTGCCAGCAGCTTACAAGGGGCCGAGTACACTGAAGCTTTCTTT
CASSLQGAEYTEAFF
>-|TRBV5-6|-|TRBJ2-7
TGTGCCAGCAGCCGGGGGCCAATATCCTACGAGCAGTACTTC
CASSRGPISYEQYF
>-|TRBV6-5|-|TRBJ2-1
TGTGCCAGCAGCCGACGGAATAAGCAGTTCTTC
CASSRRNKQFF
>-|TRBV6-1|-|TRBJ1-5
TGTGCCAGCAGCCCGGACTCATCGGGACAGCCCCAGCATTTT
CASSPDSSGQPQHF
>-|TRBV2|-|TRBJ2-2
TGTGCCAGCAGTGAAGGTGGGGGAGCATTGGCCGGGGAGCTGTTTTTT
CASSEGGGALAGELFF
>-|TRBV2|-|TRBJ1-5
TGTGCCAGCAGTGAATGGGGTAGCAATCAGCCCCAGCATTTT
CASSEWGSNQPQHF
>-|TRBV7-3|-|TRBJ2-3
TGTGCCAGCAGCGTAGGACCGGAGTTGACGCAGTATTTT
CASSVGPELTQYF
>-|TRBV28|once|TRBJ1-1
TGTGCCAGCAGTTACCCCGGGGGCACTGAAGCTTTCTTT
CASSYPGGTEAFF
>-|TRBV11-2|-|TRBJ2-7
TGTGCCAGCAGCTATTTCGGGACTGATTCCTACGAGCAGTACTTC
CASSYFGTDSYEQYF
>TRBD2|TRBV30|-|TRBJ2-1
TGTGCCTGGATTGGTCATGGTCTAGCGGGAGATCGGGCTTACAATGAGCAGTTCTTC
CAWIGHGLAGDRAYNEQFF
>TRBD1|TRBV30|-|TRBJ1-3
TGTGCCTGTCCAAATCAGGGGGCAGACGGAAACACCATATATTTT
CACPNQGADGNTIYF
>-|TRBV5-4|-|TRBJ1-1
TGTGCCAGCAGCTTGGAGGGGAAGAGAATGAACACTGAAGCTTTCTTT
CASSLEGKRMNTEAFF
>-|TRBV20-1|-|TRBJ2-3
TGCAGTGCCGGGAGCGCAGATACGCAGTATTTT
CSAGSADTQYF
>TRBD2|TRBV2|-|TRBJ2-4
TGTGCCAGCAGTGATACTAGCGCGATAGCCAAAAACATTCAGTACTTC
CASSDTSAIAKNIQYF